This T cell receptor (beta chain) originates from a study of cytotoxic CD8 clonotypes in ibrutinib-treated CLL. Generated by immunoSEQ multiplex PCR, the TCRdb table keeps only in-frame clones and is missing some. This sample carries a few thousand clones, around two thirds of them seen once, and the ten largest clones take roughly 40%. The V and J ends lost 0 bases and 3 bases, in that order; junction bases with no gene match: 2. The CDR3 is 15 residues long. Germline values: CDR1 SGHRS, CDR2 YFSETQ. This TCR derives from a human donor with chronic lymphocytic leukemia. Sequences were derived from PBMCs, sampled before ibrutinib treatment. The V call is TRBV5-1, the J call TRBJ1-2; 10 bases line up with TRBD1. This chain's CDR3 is CASSLVGTGDYGYTF. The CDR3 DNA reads TGCGCCAGCAGCTTGGTTGGGACAGGGGACTATGGCTACACCTTC.